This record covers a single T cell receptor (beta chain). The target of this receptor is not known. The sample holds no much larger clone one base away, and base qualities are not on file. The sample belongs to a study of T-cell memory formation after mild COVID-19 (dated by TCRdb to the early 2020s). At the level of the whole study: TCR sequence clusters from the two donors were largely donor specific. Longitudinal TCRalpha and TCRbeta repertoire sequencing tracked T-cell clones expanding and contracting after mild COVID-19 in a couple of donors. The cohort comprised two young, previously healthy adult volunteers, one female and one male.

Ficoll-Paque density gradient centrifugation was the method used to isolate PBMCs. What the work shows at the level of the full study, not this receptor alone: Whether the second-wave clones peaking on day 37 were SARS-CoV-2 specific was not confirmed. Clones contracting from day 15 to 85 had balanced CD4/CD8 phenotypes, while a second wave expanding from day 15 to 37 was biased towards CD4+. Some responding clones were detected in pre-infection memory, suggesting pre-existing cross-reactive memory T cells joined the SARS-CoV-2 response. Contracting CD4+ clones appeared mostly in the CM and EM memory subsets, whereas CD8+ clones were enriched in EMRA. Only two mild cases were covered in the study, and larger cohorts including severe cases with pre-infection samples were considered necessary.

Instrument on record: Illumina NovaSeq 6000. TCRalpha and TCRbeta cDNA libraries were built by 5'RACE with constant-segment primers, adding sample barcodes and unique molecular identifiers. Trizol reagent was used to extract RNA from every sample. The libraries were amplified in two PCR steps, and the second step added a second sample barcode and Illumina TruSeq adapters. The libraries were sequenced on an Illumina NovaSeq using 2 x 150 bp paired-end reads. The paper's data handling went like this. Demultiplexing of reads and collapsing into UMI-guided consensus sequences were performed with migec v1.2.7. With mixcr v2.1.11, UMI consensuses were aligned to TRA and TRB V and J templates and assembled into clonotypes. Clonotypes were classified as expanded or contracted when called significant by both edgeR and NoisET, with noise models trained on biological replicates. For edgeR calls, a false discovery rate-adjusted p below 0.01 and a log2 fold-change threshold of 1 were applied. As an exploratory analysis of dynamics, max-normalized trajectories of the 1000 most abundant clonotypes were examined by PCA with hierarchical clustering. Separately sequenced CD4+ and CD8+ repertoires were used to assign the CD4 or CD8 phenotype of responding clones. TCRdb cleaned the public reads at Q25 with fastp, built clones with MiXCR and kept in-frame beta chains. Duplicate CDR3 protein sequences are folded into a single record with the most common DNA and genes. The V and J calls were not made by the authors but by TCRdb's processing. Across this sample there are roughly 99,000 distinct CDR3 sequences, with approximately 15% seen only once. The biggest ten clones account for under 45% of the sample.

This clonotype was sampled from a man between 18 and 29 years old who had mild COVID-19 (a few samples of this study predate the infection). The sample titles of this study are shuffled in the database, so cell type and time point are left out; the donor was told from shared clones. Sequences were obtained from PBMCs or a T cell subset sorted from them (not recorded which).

The DNA reads TGTGCCAGCAGCGACTTCGCGGGGGGGGAGGAGACCCAGTACTTC. The translation is CASSDFAGGEETQYF. The sequence joins TRBV7-2 to TRBJ2-5; 9 bases in the middle match TRBD2. From the cysteine up to the phenylalanine, the CDR3 has a length of 15 residues. The only DNA kept is the CDR3, 45 bases in frame from the first base. Relative to germline, V is missing 5 bases and J is missing 5 bases, with 9 bases of the junction outside any gene match. Taken from the germline V gene, the CDR1 and CDR2 loops are SGHTA and FQGNSA.